This entry concerns a single TCR beta chain. A single record per CDR3 protein comes from TCRdb applying MiXCR to the RACE reads. The data show about 380,000 distinct CDR3 sequences, with nearly 6.5% seen just once and 4.5% to 6% held by the top ten. The data stem from a study of human T cells and chemical hapten exposure. In the study overall: Patch tests put 0.01% DPC on the upper back, read at 6 days. Minor pooled library volume differences mainly drove per-sample TCR yield variation.

Trimming left V 4 bases short and J 4 bases short, with 16 bases between. CDR3 length equals 16 residues. The time point here: patch test 2, 6 weeks after DPC sensitization. Treatment denoted: therapeutic diphenylcyclopropenone sensitization with weekly scalp DPC. V is TRBV12-3 or TRBV12-4 and J is TRBJ1-4; D is possibly TRBD1 (6 bases). The sequences come from whole blood, collected in connection with sensitization to the hapten diphenylcyclopropenone (DPC). The source of this sequence is a woman younger than 35 with alopecia areata. Some clones in this sample may be carry-over from other donors' samples. The CDR3 loop is CASSSERGSINEKLFF. CDR3 sequence (DNA): TGTGCCAGCAGTTCCGAGAGGGGGAGCATTAATGAAAAACTGTTTTTT.